One sample yielded the 16 T cell receptor beta chains listed below, sequenced in a study of shared clonotypes between healthy human individuals. This table comes from immunoSEQ multiplex PCR, and its TCRdb copy is limited to in-frame clones, with some not included. The table has millions of clones, approximately 93% seen once. The sample consisted of naive CD4+ T cells from PBMCs. Documented subset: CD45RA+ positively selected. All receptors derive from a man aged 18-30 years in good health. Some clones in this sample may be carry-over from other donors' samples.

The gene calls are TRBV30 and TRBJ2-5; no definite D call. This CDR3 comprises 12 residues. CDR1 and CDR2 from the germline V gene are GTSNPN and SVGIG (reference sequence). V dropped 1 base and J dropped 5 bases, with 8 bases sitting between them. The DNA for the CDR3 is TGTGCCTGGAGTGACAGTTGGGAGACCCAGTACTTC. Amino acid sequence: CAWSDSWETQYF.

V gene TRBV10-2 combines with J gene TRBJ1-2, with D perhaps matching TRBD1 (6 bases). Trimming shortened V by 4 bases and J by 10 bases, and 13 bases separated the two germline ends. The germline V gene has CDR1 WSHSY and CDR2 SAAADI. CDR3 length equals 12 residues. CDR3 nucleotide sequence: TGCGCCAGCAGTGGTAGAGGGGGAGACTACACCTTC. Amino acids: CASSGRGGDYTF.

The gene calls are TRBV5-1 and TRBJ2-5; 10 positions match TRBD2. Germline CDR1 and CDR2: SGHRS and YFSETQ. Trimming removed 0 bases from V and 1 base from J; junction bases left unmatched: 9. This CDR3 comprises 18 residues. DNA for the CDR3: TGCGCCAGCAGCTTGGCCCCTAGCGGGAGTTCTAGCCAAGAGACCCAGTACTTC. As protein: CASSLAPSGSSSQETQYF.

The chain uses TRBV19 and TRBJ2-7; D remains unclear. The CDR3 extends over 13 amino acids. The germline CDR1 and CDR2 sequences are LNHDA and SQIVND (reference sequence). Trimming shortened V by 7 bases and J by 2 bases, and 12 bases separated the two germline ends. CDR3 nucleotides: TGTGCCAGTAAAAATAAGAGGACCTACGAGCAGTACTTC. It translates to CASKNKRTYEQYF.

Only one count was recorded for this clone. J is TRBJ1-5 and V is TRBV7-8, with D possibly matching TRBD1 (6 bases). The V end was cut by 1 base, the J end by 2 bases, with 9 bases between. Germline CDR1 and CDR2: SGHVS and FQNEAQ. The CDR3 has 15 amino acids. CDR3 in amino acids: CASSLGAGGNQPQHF. CDR3 bases: TGTGCCAGCAGCTTAGGGGCAGGGGGCAATCAGCCCCAGCATTTT.

This clone was found once. The chain links TRBV11-3 to TRBJ2-1; TRBD1 might be the D (6 bases). With 2 bases removed from V and 2 bases from J, the gap between germline ends came to 10 bases. The CDR3 loop spans 15 amino acids. CDR1 is SGHNT and CDR2 is YENEEA in the germline V gene. CDR3 in DNA: TGTGCCAGCAGCTTACTAGGGGGTACCTACAATGAGCAGTTCTTC. Amino acids: CASSLLGGTYNEQFF.

This clone was picked up one time. Other DNA sequences in the sample encode the same CDR3. This chain joins TRBV5-4 and TRBJ1-5, with no clear D. Trimming pared 0 bases from V and 3 bases from J, leaving 4 bases between. The CDR3 contains 13 residues. Germline V gene lookup returns CDR1 SGHNT and CDR2 YYREEE (reference sequence). In DNA form, the CDR3 reads TGTGCCAGCAGCTTGGAAGCCAATCAGCCCCAGCATTTT. Amino acid sequence: CASSLEANQPQHF. The variable domain in full, completed from reference TRBV5-4 and TRBJ1-5, reads ETGVTQSPTHLIKTRGQQVTLRCSSQSGHNTVSWYQQALGQGPQFIFQYYREEENGRGNFPPRFSGLQFPNYSSELNVNALELDDSALYLCASSLEANQPQHFGDGTRLSIL.

This clone was seen a handful of times. The chain uses TRBV28 and TRBJ1-2; D remains unclear. V was shortened by 4 bases and J by 2 bases, with 11 bases between the two germline ends. From germline, CDR1 is MDHEN and CDR2 SYDVKM. This CDR3 contains 14 residues. This chain's CDR3 is CASSYPRANYGYTF. For the CDR3, the DNA is TGTGCCAGCAGTTACCCAAGGGCCAACTATGGCTACACCTTC.

The chain links TRBV29-1 to TRBJ1-1, with TRBD1 matching over 7 bases. Per the germline V gene, CDR1 is SQVTM and CDR2 is ANQGSEA. Trimming at V came to 1 base and at J to 1 base, leaving 6 bases not matched to a gene. This CDR3 region has 15 residues. The DNA for the CDR3 is TGCAGCGTTGAAGCAGACAGGGCTAGGAACACTGAAGCTTTCTTT. Its protein product is CSVEADRARNTEAFF.

The V call is TRBV15, the J call TRBJ2-7; 9 bases agree with TRBD1. There are 16 residues in the CDR3. The J segment lost 5 bases and the V segment lost 2 bases, leaving 10 bases of the junction unmatched. Germline lookup yields CDR1 LNHNV and CDR2 YYDKDF (reference sequence). The CDR3 loop is CATSRQLPGQGDEQYF. The CDR3 coding sequence is TGTGCCACCAGCAGACAACTCCCGGGACAGGGAGACGAGCAGTACTTC.

The chain recombines TRBV5-1 with TRBJ2-1; possibly TRBD1 for D (6 bases). Germline CDR1 SGHRS, CDR2 YFSETQ. The CDR3 contains 15 residues. V was cut by 6 bases and J by 0 bases, with 13 bases left in between. CDR3 nucleotide sequence: TGCGCCAGCAAGGATGTGACAGGCTCCTACAATGAGCAGTTCTTC. This translates into CASKDVTGSYNEQFF.

The chain carries TRBV11-2 and TRBJ1-5, with D unresolved. CDR1 and CDR2 from the germline V gene are SGHAT and FQNNGV. Deletions cut 1 base from V and 2 bases from J, with 12 bases between. This CDR3 has 16 amino acids. The DNA of the CDR3 is TGTGCCAGCAGCTTAGGTTACGGACGGCGCAATCAGCCCCAGCATTTT. Translation gives CASSLGYGRRNQPQHF.

The table lists this clone with a few counts. This chain's CDR3 is CASSLGPTGTSANYEQYF. CDR3 coding DNA: TGCGCCAGCAGCTTGGGGCCAACAGGGACTAGCGCGAATTACGAGCAGTACTTC. The V and J genes are TRBV5-1 and TRBJ2-7; TRBD2 aligns across 10 bases. The germline gives CDR1 SGHRS, CDR2 YFSETQ. The CDR3 length is 18 residues. Trimming took 0 bases from V and 4 from J; bases not matched to a gene: 13.

The chain couples TRBV11-2 to TRBJ2-7; 8 bases are a match to TRBD2. Germline V gene lookup returns CDR1 SGHAT and CDR2 FQNNGV. The trim removed 0 bases at V and 9 bases at J, leaving 4 bases unmatched. CDR3 length: 13 residues. DNA for the CDR3: TGTGCCAGCAGCTTAGAAATTGGACTAGCGCAGTACTTC. The encoded protein is CASSLEIGLAQYF. Filled out from reference TRBV11-2 and TRBJ2-7, the complete variable domain reads EAGVAQSPRYKIIEKRQSVAFWCNPISGHATLYWYQQILGQGPKLLIQFQNNGVVDDSQLPKDRFSAERLKGVDSTLKIQPAKLEDSAVYLCASSLEIGLAQYFGPGTRLTVT.

The chain couples TRBV5-1 to TRBJ1-5, with D tentatively TRBD1 (6 bases). Trimming stripped 4 bases from V and 2 bases from J, with 13 bases between. CDR1 is SGHRS, CDR2 YFSETQ, per germline. This CDR3 spans 15 amino acids. The CDR3 loop reads CASSIISGGNQPQHF. For the CDR3, the DNA is TGCGCCAGCAGCATAATCTCAGGGGGCAATCAGCCCCAGCATTTT.

The chain is built from TRBV18 and TRBJ1-2; 10 bases agree with TRBD1. Per the germline V gene, CDR1 is KGHSH and CDR2 is LQKENI. This CDR3 is built from 17 residues. V lost 3 bases, J lost 6 bases, and 13 bases stayed unmatched. This chain's CDR3 is CASSPSRTGGSEDGYTF. DNA of the CDR3: TGTGCCAGCTCACCTTCGCGGACAGGGGGATCAGAGGATGGCTACACCTTC.